The clone carrying this TCR beta chain was detected only a few times. This sample was included in a study of T cell repertoires in cytomegalovirus infection. TCRdb reprocessed the reads with MiXCR, giving one entry per CDR3 protein. The sample consists of some 680,000 distinct CDR3 sequences, under 40% of them appearing once. The germline V gene encodes CDR1 SGHTA and CDR2 FQGNSA. The CDR3 runs 16 residues. V gave up 1 base and J gave up 6 bases; unmatched junction bases: 9. The chain employs TRBV7-2 and TRBJ1-5; 7 bases agree with TRBD1. Sequencing was carried out using PBMCs. The receptor's source is a human donor in good health (CMV status not recorded). Some clones in this sample may be carry-over from other donors' samples. CDR3 protein: CASSLERGGAGQPQHF. CDR3 coding DNA: TGTGCCAGCAGCTTAGAAAGAGGGGGCGCGGGTCAGCCCCAGCATTTT. The whole variable domain, filled in from reference TRBV7-2 and TRBJ1-5, reads GAGVSQSPSNKVTEKGKDVELRCDPISGHTALYWYRQSLGQGLEFLIYFQGNSAPDKSGLPSDRFSAERTGGSVSTLTIQRTQQEDSAVYLCASSLERGGAGQPQHFGDGTRLSIL.